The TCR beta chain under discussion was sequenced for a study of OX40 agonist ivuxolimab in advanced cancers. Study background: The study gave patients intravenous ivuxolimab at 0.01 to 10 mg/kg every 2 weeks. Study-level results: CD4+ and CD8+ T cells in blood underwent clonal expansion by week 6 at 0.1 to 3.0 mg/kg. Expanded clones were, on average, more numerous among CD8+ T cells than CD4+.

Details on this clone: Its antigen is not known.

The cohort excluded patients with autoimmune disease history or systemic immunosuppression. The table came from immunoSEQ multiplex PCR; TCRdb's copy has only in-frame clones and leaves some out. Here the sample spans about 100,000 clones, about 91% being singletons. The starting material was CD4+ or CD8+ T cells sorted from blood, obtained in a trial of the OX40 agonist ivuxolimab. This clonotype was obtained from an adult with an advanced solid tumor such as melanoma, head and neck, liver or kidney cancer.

Here the CDR3 reads CASTLGGRVREETQYF. The CDR3, as DNA: TGCGCCAGCACCCTGGGGGGCAGGGTAAGGGAAGAGACCCAGTACTTC. This chain joins TRBV5-1 and TRBJ2-5; D is possibly TRBD1 or TRBD2 (6 bases each). V lost 6 bases and J lost 3, with 21 bases in between. Looked up from germline, CDR1 is SGHRS and CDR2 is YFSETQ. The CDR3 extends over 16 amino acids.